What follows is one T cell receptor (beta chain) and its context. What it binds is unknown. The data belong to a study of T cell responses to AZD1222 COVID-19 vaccine. The wider study: Second-dose schedules of about 4 or about 12 weeks were combined.

Sequencing used immunoSEQ multiplex PCR; TCRdb keeps in-frame clones, though not all of them. The sample lists over 110,000 clones, roughly 92% seen once, with over 1.5% in the top ten. Study results and limitations: Across spike, vaccine-associated CD4 TCRs were found, dominant at 160-218 and 743-854.

The source of this sequence is an adult in good health. Sequences were derived from peripheral blood, sampled on day 0 of AZD1222 vaccination.

The CDR3 bases are TGTGCCAGCAGCCTCAGGGGGTCGGACACCGGGGAGCTGTTTTTT. It yields the protein CASSLRGSDTGELFF. The rearrangement uses TRBV7-3 and TRBJ2-2; 7 nucleotides match TRBD1. CDR3 length equals 15 residues. Germline values: CDR1 SGHTA, CDR2 FQGTGA. The junction had 6 bases not matched to a gene; V was cut back by 5 bases and J by 3 bases.